This T cell receptor (beta chain) was recorded in a study of cytomegalovirus exposure and HLA in healthy donors. Study-wide findings and caveats: Judged likely to be a sequencing artifact was a cluster of highly shared sequence variants.

J gave up 14 bases and V 0 bases, and 6 bases lay outside the gene matches. Germline V CDR1 and CDR2: MGHDK, SYGVNS. CDR3 size: 12 residues. PCR involved 60 Vbeta and 13 Jbeta primers. Some clones are missing from TCRdb's copy, which holds only in-frame ones; the method was immunoSEQ multiplex PCR. Counted here are over 100,000 clones, about 86% occurring once; the ten biggest clones make up about 5%. With respect to this clone: Antigen unknown.

Healthy people donating bone marrow made up the donors. The sample consisted of PBMCs. The genes are TRBV25-1 and TRBJ2-5, with 7 bases matching TRBD1. This clonotype was obtained from a woman younger than 45 in good health and CMV-seronegative. CDR3 sequence reads: CASSEYTGAVYF. The DNA for the CDR3 is TGTGCCAGCAGTGAATATACAGGGGCTGTTTACTTC. Filled out from reference TRBV25-1 and TRBJ2-5, the complete variable domain reads EADIYQTPRYLVIGTGKKITLECSQTMGHDKMYWYQQDPGMELHLIHYSYGVNSTEKGDLSSESTVSRIRTEHFPLTLESARPSHTSQYLCASSEYTGAVYFGPGTRLLVL.